Below, one T cell receptor beta chain is given with its context. Its antigen is unidentified. This sample stems from a study of cytomegalovirus exposure and HLA in healthy donors. Broader study findings: Follow-up analysis seemed to connect common viral pathogens with several of the most significant clusters identified.

Per germline, CDR1 LNHDA and CDR2 SQIVND (reference sequence). This CDR3 is 19 amino acids long. Trimming took 6 bases from V and 1 from J; bases not matched to a gene: 17. This PCR relied on a set of 60 Vbeta primers and 13 Jbeta primers. The repertoire was sequenced with immunoSEQ multiplex PCR; TCRdb's copy has only in-frame clones and lacks some. The top ten hold approximately 1.4% of the sample, which has tens of thousands of clones, approximately 76% seen once. The clonotype originates from a male donor in good health and CMV-seronegative. The chain is built from TRBV19 and TRBJ2-4; 8 nucleotides align to TRBD1. Sequencing used PBMCs. The CDR3 bases are TGTGCCAGTAGAGGGGCCCACAGGGGGAGCGATCGGGCCAAAAACATTCAGTACTTC. The encoded protein is CASRGAHRGSDRAKNIQYF.